This is a list of T cell receptor beta chains from one sample in a study of T-cell memory formation after mild COVID-19. TCRdb independently ran MiXCR on the 5' RACE reads; one entry per CDR3 protein. The table includes hundreds of thousands of distinct CDR3 sequences, 20% to 25% detected once. The sequenced sample consisted of PBMCs or a T cell subset sorted from them (not recorded which). These receptor sequences come from an adult woman who had mild COVID-19 (a few samples of this study predate the infection). Cell type and time point are not known. Both conserved end residues are part of each CDR3.

cdr3_length: 16
j_call: TRBJ2-3
v_call: TRBV7-2
cdr3_aa: CASSLVASGKTDTQYF

cdr3_length: 16
j_call: TRBJ2-1
v_call: TRBV6-2/TRBV6-3
cdr3_aa: CASRVAGGPSIGEQFF

cdr3_length: 14
j_call: TRBJ2-1
v_call: TRBV18
cdr3_aa: CASSPAQELGEQFF

cdr3_length: 15
j_call: TRBJ2-7
v_call: TRBV20-1
cdr3_aa: CSARGGAGQPYEQYF

cdr3_length: 14
j_call: TRBJ2-7
v_call: TRBV6-5
cdr3_aa: CASSYVGQGFEQYF

cdr3_length: 16
j_call: TRBJ2-7
v_call: TRBV4-3
cdr3_aa: CASSQDAGTAVKPMYF

cdr3_length: 12
j_call: TRBJ1-1
v_call: TRBV29-1
cdr3_aa: CSVEGAGPGAFF

cdr3_length: 14
j_call: TRBJ2-7
v_call: TRBV9
cdr3_aa: CASSEGDSRNEQYF

cdr3_length: 14
j_call: TRBJ2-7
v_call: TRBV9
cdr3_aa: CASSVDWDNYEQYF

cdr3_length: 15
j_call: TRBJ2-3
v_call: TRBV14
cdr3_aa: CASSLYSGRTDTQYF

cdr3_length: 14
j_call: TRBJ1-2
v_call: TRBV20-1
cdr3_aa: CSARDGGSQDGYTF

cdr3_length: 13
j_call: TRBJ2-5
v_call: TRBV7-6
cdr3_aa: CASSWWTGETQYF

cdr3_length: 14
j_call: TRBJ2-5
v_call: TRBV5-4
cdr3_aa: CASSLAGVSETQYF

cdr3_length: 16
j_call: TRBJ1-2
v_call: TRBV30
cdr3_aa: CAWSAKDSRDIYGYTF

cdr3_length: 14
j_call: TRBJ2-7
v_call: TRBV2
cdr3_aa: CASRAGQGFNEQYF

cdr3_length: 16
j_call: TRBJ2-2
v_call: TRBV12-3/TRBV12-4
cdr3_aa: CASSFRGQGNTGELFF

cdr3_length: 15
j_call: TRBJ1-2
v_call: TRBV7-9
cdr3_aa: CASSRERQGPYGYTF

cdr3_length: 14
j_call: TRBJ2-7
v_call: TRBV6-2/TRBV6-3
cdr3_aa: CASSWGAGGYEQYF

cdr3_length: 14
j_call: TRBJ1-2
v_call: TRBV12-3/TRBV12-4
cdr3_aa: CASSRTGKNYGYTF

cdr3_length: 15
j_call: TRBJ2-7
v_call: TRBV10-3
cdr3_aa: CAISESLGSRGEQYF

cdr3_length: 13
j_call: TRBJ2-1
v_call: TRBV3-1
cdr3_aa: CASSQVGNNEQFF

cdr3_length: 13
j_call: TRBJ2-1
v_call: TRBV27
cdr3_aa: CASSPLPYNEQFF

cdr3_length: 14
j_call: TRBJ2-7
v_call: TRBV29-1
cdr3_aa: CSVQPGTGSYEQYF

cdr3_length: 13
j_call: TRBJ2-1
v_call: TRBV6-1
cdr3_aa: CASSGTQVDEQFF

cdr3_length: 16
j_call: TRBJ2-5
v_call: TRBV5-1
cdr3_aa: CASSLRTGGPQETQYF

cdr3_length: 16
j_call: TRBJ1-6
v_call: TRBV6-6
cdr3_aa: CASSHAEGGETSPLHF

cdr3_length: 13
j_call: TRBJ2-7
v_call: TRBV20-1
cdr3_aa: CSASAQSEYEQYF

cdr3_length: 15
j_call: TRBJ2-7
v_call: TRBV6-1
cdr3_aa: CASSDGRQGADEQYF

cdr3_length: 15
j_call: TRBJ1-6
v_call: TRBV7-2
cdr3_aa: CASSFRAGRNSPLHF

cdr3_length: 14
j_call: TRBJ2-2
v_call: TRBV11-3
cdr3_aa: CASSLEDTTGELFF

cdr3_length: 15
j_call: TRBJ2-5
v_call: TRBV5-1
cdr3_aa: CASSPFLAGEETQYF

cdr3_length: 13
j_call: TRBJ2-5
v_call: TRBV5-4
cdr3_aa: CASRTSGEETQYF

cdr3_length: 14
j_call: TRBJ2-7
v_call: TRBV11-2
cdr3_aa: CASSPWGSPNEQYF

cdr3_length: 14
j_call: TRBJ2-1
v_call: TRBV6-5
cdr3_aa: CASSFSLAGDEQFF

cdr3_length: 16
j_call: TRBJ1-1
v_call: TRBV5-1
cdr3_aa: CASSPSQGAANTEAFF

cdr3_length: 14
j_call: TRBJ1-1
v_call: TRBV4-1
cdr3_aa: CASSQEDGNTEAFF

cdr3_length: 15
j_call: TRBJ2-1
v_call: TRBV7-7
cdr3_aa: CASSLSRTGHNEQFF

cdr3_length: 15
j_call: TRBJ2-1
v_call: TRBV20-1
cdr3_aa: CSAQPGIRSYNEQFF

cdr3_length: 14
j_call: TRBJ2-5
v_call: TRBV7-9
cdr3_aa: CASSPGTAEETQYF

cdr3_length: 16
j_call: TRBJ1-2
v_call: TRBV7-9
cdr3_aa: CASSAPGDRDHYGYTF

cdr3_length: 16
j_call: TRBJ2-3
v_call: TRBV4-2
cdr3_aa: CASSQALAGVPDTQYF

cdr3_length: 16
j_call: TRBJ2-3
v_call: TRBV7-6
cdr3_aa: CASSLEPSGVTDTQYF

cdr3_length: 15
j_call: TRBJ2-2
v_call: TRBV5-1
cdr3_aa: CASSLVALNTGELFF

cdr3_length: 13
j_call: TRBJ2-3
v_call: TRBV10-3
cdr3_aa: CAINGGGTDTQYF

cdr3_length: 15
j_call: TRBJ2-7
v_call: TRBV3-1
cdr3_aa: CASSPTTSPPREQYF

cdr3_length: 13
j_call: TRBJ1-5
v_call: TRBV18
cdr3_aa: CASSPTTGQPQHF